Sequencing of this T cell receptor beta chain was carried out in a study of follicular helper T cells after annual influenza vaccination. This CDR3 contains 15 residues. Germline loops: CDR1 SGDLS, CDR2 YYNGEE. Trimming took 3 bases from V and 6 from J, leaving 16 bases between them. The time point here: 2014-2015 season, 7 days after vaccination. Subjects lived in the community and lacked influenza vaccine within the prior 6 months. TCRB was sequenced at Survey level resolution. The protocol was immunoSEQ multiplex PCR, while the TCRdb copy is restricted to in-frame clones and leaves out a portion. The table has several thousand clones, roughly 80% seen once. Study-level points and caveats: Yearly vaccinations repeatedly recalled conserved clonotypes in ICOS+CD38+ cTfh. ICOS+CD38+ cTfh clonality tracked population frequency, and its change tracked circulating plasmablast change.

To note about this clone: Antigen unknown.

This TCR was recovered from an adult who received the influenza vaccine. This sequence joins TRBV9 and TRBJ2-1; maybe TRBD2 (5 bases). The sample was CXCR5+ CD38- circulating T follicular helper cells from blood, taken 7 days after influenza vaccination. Documented subset: circulating Tfh, non-naive CD4+CXCR5+PD-1+ (ICOS+CD38+ or ICOS-CD38-). CDR3 in amino acids: CASSESGGLLNEQFF. The DNA of the CDR3 is TGTGCCAGCAGCGAGTCCGGAGGTCTTCTCAATGAGCAGTTCTTC.